The 11 T cell receptor beta chains given below trace back to one sample, sequenced in a study of glioma-infiltrating T cells after dendritic cell vaccination. The assay was immunoSEQ multiplex PCR, and TCRdb's table has in-frame clones only and misses some. The top ten clones hold 9% to 10% of a sample with almost 65,000 clones, about 81% of them seen once. Source: blood, taken before dendritic cell vaccination. Receptor source: a human donor with glioblastoma.

The chain recombines TRBV5-1 with TRBJ2-4, with 8 bases aligning to TRBD1. V lost 4 bases to trimming and J lost 9 bases; unmatched junction nucleotides: 3. There are 12 residues in the CDR3. The V gene's germline CDR1 is SGHRS and CDR2 YFSETQ. DNA of the CDR3: TGCGCCAGCAGCGAGGGGACAGGCATTCAGTACTTC. Amino acids: CASSEGTGIQYF.

The chain joins TRBV9 to TRBJ2-5, with 8 positions matching TRBD1. The CDR3 is 14 residues long. Germline V gene lookup returns CDR1 SGDLS and CDR2 YYNGEE. V shed 4 bases and J 5 bases; nucleotides not matched to a gene: 7. Written as DNA, the CDR3 is TGTGCCAGCAGCCCCCGGACAGGGATGGAGACCCAGTACTTC. Amino acid sequence: CASSPRTGMETQYF.

This clone was observed once. This chain uses TRBV5-4 with TRBJ2-1; 8 bases fit TRBD2. Germline CDR1 is SGHNT and CDR2 is YYREEE (reference sequence). The CDR3 has 15 residues. Trimming at V came to 4 bases and at J to 4 bases, leaving 7 bases not matched to a gene. CDR3 in amino acids: CASSRKVAGYNEQFF. In DNA form, the CDR3 reads TGTGCCAGCAGCCGGAAAGTAGCGGGGTACAATGAGCAGTTCTTC. The full variable domain, completed using reference TRBV5-4 and TRBJ2-1, is ETGVTQSPTHLIKTRGQQVTLRCSSQSGHNTVSWYQQALGQGPQFIFQYYREEENGRGNFPPRFSGLQFPNYSSELNVNALELDDSALYLCASSRKVAGYNEQFFGPGTRLTVL.

This sequence joins TRBV2 and TRBJ1-5; no definite D call. The CDR3 is 14 residues long. In germline, CDR1 is SNHLY, CDR2 FYNNEI. V was trimmed by 3 bases and J by 6 bases, leaving 12 bases between them. This CDR3 is CASSEGGRAQPQHF. As DNA, the CDR3 is TGTGCCAGCAGTGAGGGCGGGAGGGCTCAGCCCCAGCATTTT.

In this sample, this clone turned up many times. V usage is TRBV18 and J usage is TRBJ1-5; possible D gene TRBD1, 6 bases. With 1 base removed from V and 3 bases from J, the gap between germline ends came to 10 bases. The germline V gene encodes CDR1 KGHSH and CDR2 LQKENI. This CDR3 has 15 amino acids. CDR3 residues: CASSPLGAVNQPQHF. CDR3 nucleotide sequence: TGTGCCAGCTCACCACTGGGGGCTGTCAATCAGCCCCAGCATTTT.

The rearrangement uses TRBV10-3 and TRBJ1-4; a possible D gene is TRBD1 (6 bases). Trimming cost V 10 bases and J 7 bases, with 13 bases left between them. Germline CDR1 and CDR2: ENHRY and SYGVKD. CDR3 size: 12 residues. The CDR3 DNA follows: TGTGCCACAGGGCAGGGGAGTGAAAAACTGTTTTTT. Translation gives CATGQGSEKLFF.

Here the CDR3 DNA reads TGTGCCAGCAGCTTAGTTGTGGGGCCCACAGATACGCAGTATTTT. Protein: CASSLVVGPTDTQYF. This sequence joins TRBV7-2 and TRBJ2-3; tentatively, D is TRBD1 (5 bases). The germline CDR1 and CDR2 sequences are SGHTA and FQGNSA. The CDR3 loop spans 15 amino acids. Trimming pared 1 base from V and 2 bases from J, leaving 10 bases between.

This sequence joins TRBV4-1 and TRBJ2-3, with 7 bases aligning to TRBD1. V shed 3 bases, J shed 4 bases, and the junction held 7 bases outside the gene matches. The CDR3 has 15 amino acids. Germline CDR1 and CDR2: MGHRA and YSYEKL. The CDR3 loop is CASSHPTQGADTQYF. CDR3 bases: TGCGCCAGCAGCCACCCCACTCAGGGGGCAGATACGCAGTATTTT.

This sequence joins TRBV2 and TRBJ2-3; TRBD2 is a possible D gene (5 bases). Trimming took off 3 bases at V and 2 bases at J, with 15 bases between the two ends. Per germline, CDR1 SNHLY and CDR2 FYNNEI. CDR3 length: 16 amino acids. The CDR3 here is CASSELGSPLTDTQYF. For the CDR3, the DNA is TGTGCCAGCAGTGAGCTGGGGAGCCCCCTCACAGATACGCAGTATTTT.

Only a few counts were recorded for this clone. The chain couples TRBV13 to TRBJ2-3; 10 bases are a match to TRBD2. The CDR3 is 15 amino acids. In germline, CDR1 is PRHDT, CDR2 FYEKMQ (reference sequence). Unmatched junction bases numbered 8, after V lost 4 bases and J lost 7 bases. The DNA of the CDR3 is TGTGCCAGCAGCTCAGGACTAGCGGATCCTTATACGCAGTATTTT. Translation gives CASSSGLADPYTQYF.

The chain is built from TRBV10-3 and TRBJ1-5, with D hard to call. From germline, CDR1 is ENHRY and CDR2 SYGVKD. Trimming shortened V by 0 bases and J by 3 bases, and 9 bases separated the two germline ends. The CDR3 contains 15 residues. The CDR3 spells CAISESWSDNQPQHF. The CDR3, as DNA: TGTGCCATCAGTGAGTCTTGGTCAGACAATCAGCCCCAGCATTTT.